A selection of T cell receptor beta chains follows, all from one sample in a study of shared clonotypes between healthy human individuals. Measured with immunoSEQ multiplex PCR; TCRdb has only the in-frame clones, and not every one. The sample includes 2 million to 2.5 million clones, approximately 94% of them seen just once. Material for sequencing was naive CD4+ T cells sorted from blood. The source of these receptors is a man between 18 and 29 years old in good health. The CDR3 runs from the conserved cysteine through the conserved F or W. D genes are given only for firm matches. Rows may omit the clone size; those that give it use once, few, many or a size class.

TRBJ1-6 TRBD1 - TRBV6-4 CASRPGTGNNSPLHF TGTGCCAGCAGGCCCGGGACAGGGAATAATTCACCCCTCCACTTT
TRBJ1-1 - - TRBV2 CASSEQGGNTEAFF TGTGCCAGCAGTGAACAGGGCGGGAACACTGAAGCTTTCTTT
TRBJ1-4 - - TRBV5-4 CASSLLGRAGEKLFF TGTGCCAGCAGCTTGCTGGGCAGGGCCGGTGAAAAACTGTTTTTT
TRBJ2-7 TRBD2 - TRBV18 CASSRREGTYEQYF TGTGCCAGCTCACGACGGGAGGGGACCTACGAGCAGTACTTC
TRBJ2-5 TRBD2 - TRBV2 CASERDLQETQYF TGTGCCAGCGAGCGGGACCTACAAGAGACCCAGTACTTC
TRBJ1-1 - - TRBV10-3 CAISDSIGPEAFF TGTGCCATCAGTGATTCGATCGGTCCTGAAGCTTTCTTT
TRBJ1-4 - - TRBV19 CASSIGGAGGPKLFF TGTGCCAGTAGTATTGGAGGGGCTGGTGGGCCAAAACTGTTTTTT
TRBJ2-3 - - TRBV19 CASHQWGSTDTQYF TGTGCCAGTCACCAGTGGGGTAGCACAGATACGCAGTATTTT
TRBJ1-1 - - TRBV5-6 CASSLEGSDSMNTEAFF TGTGCCAGCAGCCTGGAGGGGAGCGATAGCATGAACACTGAAGCTTTCTTT
TRBJ1-3 - - TRBV15 CATSRDLLPPGMGNTIYF TGTGCCACCAGCAGAGATCTGTTGCCCCCAGGGATGGGAAACACCATATATTTT
TRBJ1-1 - - TRBV2 CASSKDVGSGAFF TGTGCCAGCAGTAAAGACGTAGGGAGTGGAGCTTTCTTT
TRBJ2-1 TRBD2 - TRBV29-1 CSAGGRGLAGTNEQFF TGCAGCGCCGGGGGGAGAGGACTAGCGGGCACCAATGAGCAGTTCTTC
TRBJ1-5 TRBD1 once TRBV30 CAWSTGQGRWAQHF TGTGCCTGGAGTACGGGACAGGGGAGATGGGCCCAGCATTTT
TRBJ2-3 TRBD2 - TRBV5-6 CASSFGLAGGPLDTQYF TGTGCCAGCAGCTTCGGACTAGCGGGGGGGCCGTTGGATACGCAGTATTTT
TRBJ1-3 - - TRBV30 CAWSTVNSGNTIYF TGTGCCTGGAGTACCGTGAACTCTGGAAACACCATATATTTT
TRBJ1-4 - once TRBV7-9 CASSSLVSSRLFF TGTGCCAGCAGTTCCCTGGTGAGCTCGCGGCTGTTTTTT
TRBJ1-4 - once TRBV27 CASSPQGIPTNEKLFF TGTGCCAGCAGTCCGCAGGGAATCCCAACTAATGAAAAACTGTTTTTT